These 16 T cell receptor beta chains came from one sample sequenced in a study of T cell responses to AZD1222 COVID-19 vaccine. TCRdb's table, derived via immunoSEQ multiplex PCR, lists solely in-frame clones and lacks some. The sample yields about 150,000 clones, roughly 92% seen once. The sequencing used peripheral blood, collected 28 days after the second AZD1222 dose. These receptors were obtained from an adult who received the AZD1222 COVID-19 vaccine.

J is TRBJ2-3 and V is TRBV27, with 8 bases lining up with TRBD1. V gave up 6 bases and J gave up 1 base; unmatched junction bases: 6. The germline CDR1 and CDR2 sequences are MNHEY and SMNVEV (reference sequence). This CDR3 contains 15 residues. The CDR3: CASRDRVLGTDTQYF. The CDR3, as DNA: TGTGCCAGCAGGGACAGGGTTCTGGGCACAGATACGCAGTATTTT.

This clone was found once. This chain joins TRBV6-4 and TRBJ2-6; D remains ambiguous. CDR1 is MRHNA, CDR2 SNTAGT, per germline. V lost 0 bases and J lost 2, with 5 bases in between. The CDR3 runs 15 residues. The CDR3 DNA sequence: TGTGCCAGCAGTGACTCAGGGACTGGGGCCAACGTCCTGACTTTC. This translates into CASSDSGTGANVLTF.

The DNA for the CDR3 is TGTGCCAGCAGTTTCACTAGCGGGGGCCCCTACGAGCAGTACTTC. Amino acid sequence: CASSFTSGGPYEQYF. This rearrangement joins TRBV27 to TRBJ2-7; 11 bases align to TRBD2. CDR3 size: 15 residues. CDR1 and CDR2 from the germline V gene are MNHEY and SMNVEV (reference sequence). Trimming at V came to 3 bases and at J to 2 bases, leaving 3 bases not matched to a gene.

J is TRBJ2-4 and V is TRBV6-2 or TRBV6-3; D is unclear. The V gene's germline CDR1 is MNHEY and CDR2 SVGEGT. V gave up 2 bases and J gave up 5 bases, with 7 bases separating them. The CDR3 runs 13 residues. Here the CDR3 DNA reads TGTGCCAGCAGTTACAACGCAGAAAACATTCAGTACTTC. The encoded protein is CASSYNAENIQYF.

The chain combines TRBV18 with TRBJ1-4, with a possible D match to TRBD1 (5 bases). The V end lost 2 bases, the J end lost 9 bases, and 16 bases lay between the germline ends. CDR1 and CDR2 (germline): KGHSH, LQKENI. This CDR3 has 15 residues. CDR3 residues: CASSPYSTDTKKLFF. DNA of the CDR3: TGTGCCAGCTCACCATACTCGACAGATACGAAAAAACTGTTTTTT.

The rearrangement links TRBV6-5 to TRBJ1-3; D is undetermined. The CDR3 totals 14 residues. V was shortened by 6 bases and J by 0 bases, with 9 bases between the two germline ends. CDR1 and CDR2 from the germline V gene are MNHEY and SVGAGI. This CDR3 reads CASSSPSSGNTIYF. The CDR3 DNA reads as TGTGCCAGCAGCTCCCCATCCTCTGGAAACACCATATATTTT.

This sequence joins TRBV15 and TRBJ2-3, with 8 bases lining up with TRBD1. The CDR3 consists of 15 residues. Germline V gene sequence: CDR1 LNHNV, CDR2 YYDKDF (reference sequence). V trimming: 0 bases; J trimming: 2 bases; junction bases outside the gene matches: 1. The CDR3 reads CATSREDRVTDTQYF. DNA for the CDR3: TGTGCCACCAGCAGAGAGGACAGGGTCACAGATACGCAGTATTTT.

As to this clone: This same CDR3 is encoded by further DNA sequences in the sample. This chain joins TRBV27 and TRBJ2-7; no reliable D call. Germline V CDR1 and CDR2: MNHEY, SMNVEV (reference sequence). This CDR3 comprises 13 residues. Trimming took off 0 bases at V and 2 bases at J, with 5 bases between the two ends. The CDR3 DNA is TGTGCCAGCAGTTTATCTCCACCCTACGAGCAGTACTTC. The encoded protein is CASSLSPPYEQYF.

The chain carries TRBV7-2 and TRBJ1-5, with D tentatively TRBD1 (5 bases). The CDR3 totals 15 residues. Deletions cut 5 bases from V and 0 bases from J, with 11 bases between. Germline V gene lookup returns CDR1 SGHTA and CDR2 FQGNSA. The chain's CDR3 is CASSPETASNQPQHF. DNA for the CDR3: TGTGCCAGCAGCCCAGAGACAGCTAGCAATCAGCCCCAGCATTTT.

The chain uses TRBV27 and TRBJ2-1, with D unclear. The CDR3 is 17 amino acids. Germline V gene lookup returns CDR1 MNHEY and CDR2 SMNVEV (reference sequence). With 6 bases removed from V and 2 bases from J, the gap between germline ends came to 20 bases. The CDR3 spells CASSFYPEGPTYNEQFF. The CDR3 nucleotides read TGTGCCAGCAGCTTTTACCCGGAAGGACCAACCTACAATGAGCAGTTCTTC.

CDR3 protein: CASSPSGGAGNEQFF. CDR3 nucleotide sequence: TGTGCCAGCAGCCCGAGCGGGGGGGCGGGCAATGAGCAGTTCTTC. The chain recombines TRBV9 with TRBJ2-1; TRBD2 matches 10 bases. J was trimmed by 6 bases and V by 4 bases; bases with no gene match: 7. Germline CDR1 is SGDLS and CDR2 is YYNGEE. The CDR3 is made up of 15 amino acids.

The chain uses TRBV18 and TRBJ2-7; TRBD1 agrees at 9 bases. J was trimmed by 2 bases and V by 4 bases; bases with no gene match: 3. The CDR3 spans 14 residues. CDR1 is KGHSH, CDR2 LQKENI, per germline. The CDR3 spells CASSLDRGAYEQYF. The CDR3 bases are TGTGCCAGCTCACTGGACAGGGGCGCCTACGAGCAGTACTTC.

This chain links TRBV19 with TRBJ1-1; no definite D call. CDR1 LNHDA and CDR2 SQIVND come from the germline V gene (reference sequence). The CDR3 spans 14 residues. Trimming cost V 3 bases and J 4 bases, with 12 bases left between them. CDR3 sequence reads: CASSIFRQPTEAFF. CDR3 coding DNA: TGTGCCAGTAGTATTTTCCGGCAACCCACTGAAGCTTTCTTT.

Only a few counts were recorded for this clone. V is TRBV5-1 and J is TRBJ1-3; 7 bases align to TRBD1. CDR3 size: 15 residues. The V gene's germline CDR1 is SGHRS and CDR2 YFSETQ. With V trimmed by 4 bases and J by 3 bases, 7 bases remained unmatched. CDR3 region: CASSATGMSGNTIYF. CDR3 nucleotides: TGCGCCAGCAGCGCGACAGGGATGAGTGGAAACACCATATATTTT.

This clone was observed a single time. The J gene is TRBJ2-3, the V gene TRBV10-3, with TRBD2 matching 14 bases. CDR3 size: 16 residues. V gave up 7 bases and J gave up 1 base; unmatched junction bases: 4. In germline, CDR1 is ENHRY, CDR2 SYGVKD. The CDR3 here is CAITGTSGGGTDTQYF. As DNA, the CDR3 is TGTGCCATCACCGGGACTAGCGGGGGCGGCACAGATACGCAGTATTTT.

The CDR3 DNA sequence: TGTGCCAGCAGCCATGGGACAGCAACCCCCCTCTATGGCTACACCTTC. It specifies CASSHGTATPLYGYTF. The J gene is TRBJ1-2, the V gene TRBV11-2; 7 bases line up with TRBD1. This CDR3 contains 16 residues. After removal of 5 bases from V and 4 bases from J, the junction contained 13 bases not matched to a gene. The germline CDR1 and CDR2 sequences are SGHAT and FQNNGV.